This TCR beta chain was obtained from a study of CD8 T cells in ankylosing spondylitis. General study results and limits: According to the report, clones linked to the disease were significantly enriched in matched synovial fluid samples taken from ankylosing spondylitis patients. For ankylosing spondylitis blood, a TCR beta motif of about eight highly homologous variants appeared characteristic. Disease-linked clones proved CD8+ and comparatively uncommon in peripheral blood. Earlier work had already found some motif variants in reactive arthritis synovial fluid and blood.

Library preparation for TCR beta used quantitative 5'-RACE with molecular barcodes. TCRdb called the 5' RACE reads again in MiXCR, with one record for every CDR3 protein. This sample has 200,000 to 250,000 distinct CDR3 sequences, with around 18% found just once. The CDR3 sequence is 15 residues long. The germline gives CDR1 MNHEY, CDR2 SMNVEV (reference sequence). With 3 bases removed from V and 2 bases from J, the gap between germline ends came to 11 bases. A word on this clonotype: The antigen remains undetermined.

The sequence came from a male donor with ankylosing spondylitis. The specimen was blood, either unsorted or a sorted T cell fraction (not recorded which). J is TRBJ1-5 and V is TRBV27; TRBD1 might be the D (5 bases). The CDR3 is CASSLAGGGNQPQHF. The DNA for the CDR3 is TGTGCCAGCAGTTTGGCTGGGGGAGGCAATCAGCCCCAGCATTTT.